This TCR beta chain was captured in a study of shared T cell receptors in the human thymus. Germline assignment: CDR1 LGHNT and CDR2 FRNRAP. The CDR3 is 14 residues long. The V gene lost 4 bases and the J gene lost 1 base, with 10 bases spanning the gap. The assay was immunoSEQ multiplex PCR, and TCRdb's table has in-frame clones only and misses some. The repertoire includes hundreds of thousands of clones, approximately 88% of them detected once, and about 0.01% sits in the top ten. These same data were also listed under a study on human thymus T cells. That study reports: The people who donated were healthy Finnish babies having corrective surgery for congenital heart defects. Thymus tissue for the work was resected from patients undergoing corrective heart surgery. Across thymic and blood repertoires, the usage of V and J genes appeared to be biased. Unrelated people showed highly overlapping thymic repertoires, related research reported.

The rearrangement joins TRBV12-5 to TRBJ1-2; no clear D gene. The material sequenced was thymocytes. The sequence derives from a boy under three years old with a congenital heart defect. This CDR3 reads CASGSPRSNYGYTF. DNA for the CDR3: TGTGCTAGTGGTTCTCCTCGGAGTAACTATGGCTACACCTTC.